Listed below are T cell receptor beta chains from one sample, sequenced in a study of T cell responses to AZD1222 COVID-19 vaccine. TCRdb's table, derived via immunoSEQ multiplex PCR, lists solely in-frame clones and lacks some. Among over 100,000 clones, about 90% were seen once, and the ten largest hold about 5.2%. This specimen was peripheral blood, taken on day 0 of AZD1222 vaccination. The receptors shown here come from an adult in good health. CDR3s include the opening cysteine and the closing phenylalanine or tryptophan. D genes are given only for firm matches. Where a row states a size, it is once, few, many or the class of an expanded clone; other rows omit it.

clone_size j_call v_call d_call cdr3_aa cdr3_nt
- TRBJ1-2 TRBV28 - CASRKRVGELNYGYTF TGTGCCAGCAGAAAAAGGGTGGGGGAGCTCAACTATGGCTACACCTTC
- TRBJ1-1 TRBV10-3 TRBD1 CAIRAGTGFTEAFF TGTGCCATCAGGGCCGGGACAGGGTTCACTGAAGCTTTCTTT
- TRBJ2-3 TRBV10-3 TRBD2 CAISESASGGRTDTQYF TGTGCCATCAGTGAGTCAGCTAGCGGGGGACGCACAGATACGCAGTATTTT
once TRBJ2-7 TRBV24-1 - CATSDQSSYEQYF TGTGCCACCAGTGACCAGAGCTCCTACGAGCAGTACTTC
once TRBJ1-4 TRBV6-6 - CASSPDGINEKLFF TGTGCCAGCAGCCCCGACGGAATTAATGAAAAACTGTTTTTT
- TRBJ2-4 TRBV21-1 - CASSKVGKTGDGRNIQYF TGTGCCAGCAGCAAAGTGGGTAAAACAGGGGACGGGCGAAACATTCAGTACTTC
- TRBJ2-3 TRBV2 TRBD1 CASSRTGGRDTQYF TGTGCCAGCAGTCGGACAGGGGGGAGGGATACGCAGTATTTT
- TRBJ1-2 TRBV4-3 TRBD1 CASSKPGQGIVGYTF TGCGCCAGCAGCAAGCCGGGACAGGGAATAGTTGGCTACACCTTC
- TRBJ2-7 TRBV5-1 TRBD1 CASSLDRGPYEQYF TGCGCCAGCAGCTTGGACAGGGGGCCCTACGAGCAGTACTTC
- TRBJ1-4 TRBV29-1 TRBD1 CSVRTGNEKLFF TGCAGCGTTCGGACAGGGAATGAAAAACTGTTTTTT
- TRBJ2-5 TRBV25-1 - CASSDRDQETQYF TGTGCCAGCAGTGACCGGGACCAAGAGACCCAGTACTTC